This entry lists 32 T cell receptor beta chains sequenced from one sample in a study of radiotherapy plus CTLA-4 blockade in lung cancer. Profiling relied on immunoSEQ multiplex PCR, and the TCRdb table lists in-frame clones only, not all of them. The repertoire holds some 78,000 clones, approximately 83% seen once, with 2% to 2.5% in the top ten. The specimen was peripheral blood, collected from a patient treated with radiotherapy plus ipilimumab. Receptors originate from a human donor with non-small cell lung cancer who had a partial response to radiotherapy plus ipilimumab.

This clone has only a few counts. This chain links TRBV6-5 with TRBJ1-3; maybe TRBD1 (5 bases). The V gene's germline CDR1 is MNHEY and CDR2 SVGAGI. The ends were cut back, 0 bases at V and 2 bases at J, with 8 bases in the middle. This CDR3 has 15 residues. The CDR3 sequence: CASSYSRQTGNTIYF. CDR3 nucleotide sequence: TGTGCCAGCAGTTACTCGAGACAGACTGGAAACACCATATATTTT.

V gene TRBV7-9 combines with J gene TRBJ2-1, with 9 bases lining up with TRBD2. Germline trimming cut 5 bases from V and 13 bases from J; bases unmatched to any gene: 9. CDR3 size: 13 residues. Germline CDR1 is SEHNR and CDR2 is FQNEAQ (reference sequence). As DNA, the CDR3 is TGTGCCAGCAGCCTCGGGCTAGCGGGAAGCCAGTTCTTC. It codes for CASSLGLAGSQFF.

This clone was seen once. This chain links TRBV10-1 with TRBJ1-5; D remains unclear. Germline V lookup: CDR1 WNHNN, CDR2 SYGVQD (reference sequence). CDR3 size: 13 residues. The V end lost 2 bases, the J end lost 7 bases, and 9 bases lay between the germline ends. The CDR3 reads CASSEVGGQPQHF. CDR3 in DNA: TGCGCCAGCAGTGAGGTTGGCGGGCAGCCCCAGCATTTT.

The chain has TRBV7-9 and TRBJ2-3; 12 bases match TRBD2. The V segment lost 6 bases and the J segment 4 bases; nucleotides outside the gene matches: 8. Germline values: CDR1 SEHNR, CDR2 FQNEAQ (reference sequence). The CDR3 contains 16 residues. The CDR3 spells CASRLLLAGGADTQYF. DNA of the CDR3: TGTGCCAGCAGGTTACTACTAGCGGGAGGTGCAGATACGCAGTATTTT.

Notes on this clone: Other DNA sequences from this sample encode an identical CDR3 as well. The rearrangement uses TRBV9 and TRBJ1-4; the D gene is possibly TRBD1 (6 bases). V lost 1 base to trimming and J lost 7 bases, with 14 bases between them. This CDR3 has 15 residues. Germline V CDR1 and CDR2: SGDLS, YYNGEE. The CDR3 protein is CASSVSGQKLEKLFF. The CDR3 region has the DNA TGTGCCAGCAGCGTATCCGGACAGAAGCTTGAAAAACTGTTTTTT.

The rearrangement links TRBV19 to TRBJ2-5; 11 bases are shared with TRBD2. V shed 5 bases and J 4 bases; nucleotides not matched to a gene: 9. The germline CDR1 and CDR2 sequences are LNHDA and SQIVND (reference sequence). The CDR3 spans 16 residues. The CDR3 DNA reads TGTGCCAGTAGTGCGGGACTAGCGGAGATAGGAGAGACCCAGTACTTC. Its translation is CASSAGLAEIGETQYF.

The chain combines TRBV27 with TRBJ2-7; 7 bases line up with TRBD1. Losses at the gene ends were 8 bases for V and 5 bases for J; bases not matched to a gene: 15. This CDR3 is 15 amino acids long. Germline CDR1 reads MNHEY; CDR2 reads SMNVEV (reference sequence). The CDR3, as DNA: TGTGCCAGCGCAATTAACCTGGACAGGAACCACGAGCAGTACTTC. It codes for CASAINLDRNHEQYF.

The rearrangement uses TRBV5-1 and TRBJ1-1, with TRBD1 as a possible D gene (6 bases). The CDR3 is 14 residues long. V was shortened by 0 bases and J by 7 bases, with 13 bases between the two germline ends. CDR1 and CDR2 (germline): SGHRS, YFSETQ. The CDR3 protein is CASSLGQGPGEAFF. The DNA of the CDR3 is TGCGCCAGCAGCTTGGGGCAGGGGCCGGGTGAAGCTTTCTTT.

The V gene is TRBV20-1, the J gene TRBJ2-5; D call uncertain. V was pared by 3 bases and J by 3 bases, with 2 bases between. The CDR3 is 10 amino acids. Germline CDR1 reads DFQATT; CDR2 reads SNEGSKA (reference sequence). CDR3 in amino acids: CSASKETQYF. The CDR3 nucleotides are TGCAGTGCTAGTAAAGAGACCCAGTACTTC.

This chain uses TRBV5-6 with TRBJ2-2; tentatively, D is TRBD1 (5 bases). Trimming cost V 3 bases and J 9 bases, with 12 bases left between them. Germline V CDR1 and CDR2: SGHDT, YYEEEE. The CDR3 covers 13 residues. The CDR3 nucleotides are TGTGCCAGCAGCTCGTGGGGCTTCTGGGAGCTGTTTTTT. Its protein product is CASSSWGFWELFF. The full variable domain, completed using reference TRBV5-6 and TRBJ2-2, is DAGVTQSPTHLIKTRGQQVTLRCSPKSGHDTVSWYQQALGQGPQFIFQYYEEEERQRGNFPDRFSGHQFPNYSSELNVNALLLGDSALYLCASSSWGFWELFFGEGSRLTVL.

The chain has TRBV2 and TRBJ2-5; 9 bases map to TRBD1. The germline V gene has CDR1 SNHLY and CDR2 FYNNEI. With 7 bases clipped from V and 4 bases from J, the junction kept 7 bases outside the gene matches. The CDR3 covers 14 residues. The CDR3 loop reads CASKAGTGSETQYF. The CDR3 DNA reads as TGTGCCAGCAAAGCCGGGACAGGGTCAGAGACCCAGTACTTC.

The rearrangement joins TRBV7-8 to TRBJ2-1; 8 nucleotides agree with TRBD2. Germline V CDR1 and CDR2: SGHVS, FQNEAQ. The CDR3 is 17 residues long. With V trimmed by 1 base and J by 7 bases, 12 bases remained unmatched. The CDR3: CASSLVPGLGPLNEQFF. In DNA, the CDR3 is TGTGCCAGCAGCTTAGTCCCGGGACTAGGTCCCCTGAATGAGCAGTTCTTC.

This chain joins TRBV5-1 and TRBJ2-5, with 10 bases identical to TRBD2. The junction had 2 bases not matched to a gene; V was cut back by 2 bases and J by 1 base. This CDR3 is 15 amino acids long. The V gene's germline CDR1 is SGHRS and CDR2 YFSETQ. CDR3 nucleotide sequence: TGCGCCAGCAGCTTAACTAGCGGGACCCAAGAGACCCAGTACTTC. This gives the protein CASSLTSGTQETQYF.

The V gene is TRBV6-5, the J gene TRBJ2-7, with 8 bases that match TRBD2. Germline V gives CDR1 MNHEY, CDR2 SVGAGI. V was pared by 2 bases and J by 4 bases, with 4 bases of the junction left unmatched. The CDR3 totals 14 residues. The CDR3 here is CASSYGGRPYEQYF. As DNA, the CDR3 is TGTGCCAGCAGTTACGGCGGGAGGCCGTACGAGCAGTACTTC.

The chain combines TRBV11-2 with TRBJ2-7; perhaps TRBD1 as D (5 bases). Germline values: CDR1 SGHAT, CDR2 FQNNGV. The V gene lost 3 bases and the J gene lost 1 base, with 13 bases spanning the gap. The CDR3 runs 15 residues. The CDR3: CASSLIQAISYEQYF. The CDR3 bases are TGTGCCAGCAGCTTGATACAGGCCATATCCTACGAGCAGTACTTC.

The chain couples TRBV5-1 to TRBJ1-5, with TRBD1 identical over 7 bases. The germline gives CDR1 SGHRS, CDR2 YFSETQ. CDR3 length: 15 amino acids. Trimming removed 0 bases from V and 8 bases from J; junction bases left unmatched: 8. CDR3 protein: CASSLAGQADEPQHF. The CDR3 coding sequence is TGCGCCAGCAGCTTGGCCGGACAGGCGGACGAGCCCCAGCATTTT.

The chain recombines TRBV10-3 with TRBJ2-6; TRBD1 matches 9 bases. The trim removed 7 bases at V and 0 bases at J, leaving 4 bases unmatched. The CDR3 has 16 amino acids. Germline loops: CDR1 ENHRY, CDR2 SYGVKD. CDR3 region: CAIKSDRGSGANVLTF. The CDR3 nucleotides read TGTGCCATCAAGTCGGACAGGGGCTCTGGGGCCAACGTCCTGACTTTC.

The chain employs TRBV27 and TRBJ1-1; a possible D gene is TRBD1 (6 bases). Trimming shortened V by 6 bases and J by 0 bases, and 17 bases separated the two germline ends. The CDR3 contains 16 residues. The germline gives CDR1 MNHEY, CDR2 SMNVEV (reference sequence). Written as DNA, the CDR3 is TGTGCCAGCAGCCGACTGGGACAACCTCTGAACACTGAAGCTTTCTTT. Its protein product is CASSRLGQPLNTEAFF.

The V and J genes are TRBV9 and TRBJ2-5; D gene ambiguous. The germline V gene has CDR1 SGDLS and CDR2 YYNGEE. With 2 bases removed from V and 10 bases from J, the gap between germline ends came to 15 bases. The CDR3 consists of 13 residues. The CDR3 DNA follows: TGTGCCAGCAGCGTCGTCCCCGACTCGGTCCAGTACTTC. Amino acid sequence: CASSVVPDSVQYF.

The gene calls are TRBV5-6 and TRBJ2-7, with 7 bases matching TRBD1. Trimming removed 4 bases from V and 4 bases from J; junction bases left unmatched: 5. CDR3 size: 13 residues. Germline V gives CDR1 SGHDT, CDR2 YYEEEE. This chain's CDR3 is CASSPATGYEQYF. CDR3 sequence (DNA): TGTGCCAGCAGCCCCGCGACAGGGTACGAGCAGTACTTC.

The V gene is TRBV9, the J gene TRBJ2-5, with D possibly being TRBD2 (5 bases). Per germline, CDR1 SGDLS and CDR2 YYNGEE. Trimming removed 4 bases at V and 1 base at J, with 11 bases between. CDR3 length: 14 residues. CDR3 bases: TGTGCCAGCAGCCGAGGGCTCGGCCAAGAGACCCAGTACTTC. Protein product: CASSRGLGQETQYF. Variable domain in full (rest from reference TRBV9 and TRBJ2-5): DSGVTQTPKHLITATGQRVTLRCSPRSGDLSVYWYQQSLDQGLQFLIQYYNGEERAKGNILERFSAQQFPDLHSELNLSSLELGDSALYFCASSRGLGQETQYFGPGTRLLVL.

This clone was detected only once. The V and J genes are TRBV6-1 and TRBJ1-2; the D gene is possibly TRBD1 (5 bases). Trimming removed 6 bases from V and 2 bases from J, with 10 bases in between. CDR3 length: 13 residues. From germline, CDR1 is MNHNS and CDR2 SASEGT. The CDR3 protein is CASRRQINYGYTF. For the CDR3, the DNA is TGTGCCAGCAGGCGACAGATCAACTATGGCTACACCTTC.

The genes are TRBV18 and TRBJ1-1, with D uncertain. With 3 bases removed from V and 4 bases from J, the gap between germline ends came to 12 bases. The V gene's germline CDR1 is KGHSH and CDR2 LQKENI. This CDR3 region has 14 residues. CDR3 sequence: CASSPDRAGTEAFF. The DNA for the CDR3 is TGTGCCAGCTCACCGGACCGGGCGGGCACTGAAGCTTTCTTT.

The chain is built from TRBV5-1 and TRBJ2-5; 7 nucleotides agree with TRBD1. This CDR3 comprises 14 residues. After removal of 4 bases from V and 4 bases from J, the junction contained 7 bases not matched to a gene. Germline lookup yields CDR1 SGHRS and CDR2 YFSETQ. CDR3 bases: TGCGCCAGCAGCACGTACAGGGGCCGAGAGACCCAGTACTTC. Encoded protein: CASSTYRGRETQYF. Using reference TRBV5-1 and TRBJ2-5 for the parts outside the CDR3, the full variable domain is KAGVTQTPRYLIKTRGQQVTLSCSPISGHRSVSWYQQTPGQGLQFLFEYFSETQRNKGNFPGRFSGRQFSNSRSEMNVSTLELGDSALYLCASSTYRGRETQYFGPGTRLLVL.

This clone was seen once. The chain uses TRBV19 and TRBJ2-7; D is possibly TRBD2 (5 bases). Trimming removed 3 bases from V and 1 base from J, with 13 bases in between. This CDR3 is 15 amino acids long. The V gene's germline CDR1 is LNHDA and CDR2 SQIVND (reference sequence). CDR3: CASSIAASSSYEQYF. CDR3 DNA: TGTGCCAGTAGTATCGCGGCTAGCAGTTCCTACGAGCAGTACTTC.

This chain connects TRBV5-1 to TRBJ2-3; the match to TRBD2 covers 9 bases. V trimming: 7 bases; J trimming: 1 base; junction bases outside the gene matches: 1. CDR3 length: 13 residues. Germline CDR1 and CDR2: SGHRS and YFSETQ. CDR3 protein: CASRTSGTDTQYF. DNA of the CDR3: TGCGCCAGCCGGACTAGCGGCACAGATACGCAGTATTTT.

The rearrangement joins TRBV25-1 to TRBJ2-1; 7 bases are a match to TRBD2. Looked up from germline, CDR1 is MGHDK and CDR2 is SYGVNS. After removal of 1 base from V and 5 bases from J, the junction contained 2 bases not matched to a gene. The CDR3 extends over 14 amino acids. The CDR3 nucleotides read TGTGCCAGCAGTGAATCCGGGACTAACAATGAGCAGTTCTTC. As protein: CASSESGTNNEQFF.

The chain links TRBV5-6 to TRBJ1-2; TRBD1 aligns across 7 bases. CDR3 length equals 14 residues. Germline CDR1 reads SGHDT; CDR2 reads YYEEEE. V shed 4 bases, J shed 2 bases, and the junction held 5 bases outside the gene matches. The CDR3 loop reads CASSTGQLNYGYTF. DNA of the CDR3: TGTGCCAGCAGCACGGGACAGTTGAACTATGGCTACACCTTC. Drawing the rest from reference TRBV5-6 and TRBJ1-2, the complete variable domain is DAGVTQSPTHLIKTRGQQVTLRCSPKSGHDTVSWYQQALGQGPQFIFQYYEEEERQRGNFPDRFSGHQFPNYSSELNVNALLLGDSALYLCASSTGQLNYGYTFGSGTRLTVV.

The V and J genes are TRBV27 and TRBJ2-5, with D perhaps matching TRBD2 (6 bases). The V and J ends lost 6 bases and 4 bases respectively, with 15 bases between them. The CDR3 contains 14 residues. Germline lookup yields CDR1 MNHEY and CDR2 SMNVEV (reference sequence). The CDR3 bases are TGTGCCAGCAGGAATAGCGGATCGGCAGAGACCCAGTACTTC. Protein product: CASRNSGSAETQYF.

CDR3 in amino acids: CASTLLANTEAFF. CDR3 in DNA: TGTGCCAGCACCCTGTTGGCGAACACTGAAGCTTTCTTT. The chain combines TRBV6-1 with TRBJ1-1; D is ambiguous. Trimming pared 7 bases from V and 1 base from J, leaving 10 bases between. Germline loops: CDR1 MNHNS, CDR2 SASEGT. The CDR3 spans 13 residues.

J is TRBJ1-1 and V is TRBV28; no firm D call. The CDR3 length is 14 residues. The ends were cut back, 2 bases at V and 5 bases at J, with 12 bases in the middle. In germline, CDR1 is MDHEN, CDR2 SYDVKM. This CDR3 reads CASSLQTWETEAFF. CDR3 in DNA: TGTGCCAGCAGTTTACAAACCTGGGAGACTGAAGCTTTCTTT.

CDR3 sequence: CASSLPLTGRGSSYEQYV. CDR3 bases: TGTGCCAGCAGCCTACCCTTGACAGGCAGGGGTTCTTCCTACGAGCAGTACGTC. The chain couples TRBV28 to TRBJ2-7; TRBD1 might be the D (6 bases). The CDR3 runs to 18 residues. Per germline, CDR1 MDHEN and CDR2 SYDVKM. The V and J ends lost 6 bases and 1 base respectively, with 25 bases between them.